A single sample is the source of the 23 T cell receptor beta chains below, sequenced in a study of PD-1 blockade in classical Hodgkin lymphoma. Sequencing used immunoSEQ multiplex PCR; TCRdb keeps in-frame clones, though not all of them. The table lists about 24,000 clones, approximately 79% of them singletons. Time point defined: cycle 4 day 1 (C4D1), after less than seven weeks of nivolumab. Relapse was seen in all patients after autologous stem cell transplantation, and brentuximab vedotin exposure was variable. Sequenced material: peripheral blood mononuclear cells (PBMCs), taken before the fourth cycle of nivolumab. The receptors derive from a human donor with classical Hodgkin lymphoma.

The chain joins TRBV30 to TRBJ2-7, with D possibly being TRBD1 (6 bases). CDR3 length: 14 amino acids. The V gene lost 0 bases and the J gene lost 7 bases, with 16 bases spanning the gap. Germline V gene sequence: CDR1 GTSNPN, CDR2 SVGIG (reference sequence). The CDR3 DNA reads as TGTGCCTGGAGTGTGAAAGGGGCGAGGGGGGAGCAGTACTTC. Its protein is CAWSVKGARGEQYF.

The chain couples TRBV5-1 to TRBJ2-5; 11 bases fit TRBD1. V lost 4 bases, J lost 3 bases, and 20 bases stayed unmatched. CDR3 size: 20 residues. Germline assignment: CDR1 SGHRS and CDR2 YFSETQ. CDR3 amino acids: CASSQETGQGGPAKKETQYF. CDR3 in DNA: TGCGCCAGCAGCCAGGAAACGGGACAGGGGGGCCCCGCAAAAAAAGAGACCCAGTACTTC.

In its sample, this clone was seen once. The chain has TRBV7-2 and TRBJ2-7; the match to TRBD1 covers 9 bases. Germline CDR1 is SGHTA and CDR2 is FQGNSA. The CDR3 contains 16 residues. V lost 1 base to trimming and J lost 0 bases; unmatched junction nucleotides: 4. Here the CDR3 DNA reads TGTGCCAGCAGCTTAGGGGGGACAGGGAGCTCCTACGAGCAGTACTTC. This codes for CASSLGGTGSSYEQYF.

The rearrangement joins TRBV28 to TRBJ2-7, with D uncertain. Germline CDR1 and CDR2: MDHEN and SYDVKM. This CDR3 region has 14 residues. V dropped 1 base and J dropped 1 base, with 8 bases sitting between them. The CDR3 loop is CASSLSGESYEQYF. Written as DNA, the CDR3 is TGTGCCAGCAGTTTATCTGGGGAATCCTACGAGCAGTACTTC.

This clone is labeled medium-sized. The V and J genes are TRBV15 and TRBJ2-7; D is perhaps TRBD1 or TRBD2 (5 bases each). This CDR3 has 17 residues. Germline V CDR1 and CDR2: LNHNV, YYDKDF (reference sequence). Trimming took 0 bases from V and 2 from J, leaving 17 bases between them. The CDR3 protein is CATSRDYDWDAAYEQYF. DNA of the CDR3: TGTGCCACCAGCAGAGATTATGATTGGGACGCCGCCTACGAGCAGTACTTC.

V is TRBV6-5 and J is TRBJ2-7; maybe TRBD1 (6 bases). This CDR3 is built from 16 residues. Germline CDR1 MNHEY, CDR2 SVGAGI. V was trimmed by 2 bases and J by 0 bases, leaving 14 bases between them. DNA of the CDR3: TGTGCCAGCAGTTACATGGGAACAGGGAACTCCTACGAGCAGTACTTC. Protein: CASSYMGTGNSYEQYF.

This chain uses TRBV6-5 with TRBJ1-2; D is perhaps TRBD1 (6 bases). The CDR3 totals 13 residues. V was cut by 7 bases and J by 2 bases, with 11 bases left in between. The germline gives CDR1 MNHEY, CDR2 SVGAGI. The DNA for the CDR3 is TGTGCCAGCAACCCCACAGGGAACTATGGCTACACCTTC. Protein sequence: CASNPTGNYGYTF.

This clone was recorded once. V usage is TRBV11-2 and J usage is TRBJ1-3; 8 nucleotides align to TRBD1. This CDR3 spans 17 amino acids. V was pared by 0 bases and J by 0 bases, with 4 bases of the junction left unmatched. CDR1 and CDR2 from the germline V gene are SGHAT and FQNNGV. CDR3 amino acids: CASSLELTGVSGNTIYF. The CDR3 DNA is TGTGCCAGCAGCTTAGAGTTGACAGGGGTCTCTGGAAACACCATATATTTT. Full variable domain (rest looked up from reference TRBV11-2 and TRBJ1-3): EAGVAQSPRYKIIEKRQSVAFWCNPISGHATLYWYQQILGQGPKLLIQFQNNGVVDDSQLPKDRFSAERLKGVDSTLKIQPAKLEDSAVYLCASSLELTGVSGNTIYFGEGSWLTVV.

This chain connects TRBV28 to TRBJ1-2; 8 bases agree with TRBD1. The V gene end was trimmed by 3 bases and the J gene end by 2 bases; junction bases not matched to a gene: 8. CDR3 length: 16 residues. The V gene's germline CDR1 is MDHEN and CDR2 SYDVKM. In DNA form, the CDR3 reads TGTGCCAGCAGTTTCCCCGGACAGGGCAGAAACTATGGCTACACCTTC. The encoded protein is CASSFPGQGRNYGYTF.

This chain connects TRBV7-9 to TRBJ1-3; 11 bases map to TRBD1. The germline CDR1 and CDR2 sequences are SEHNR and FQNEAQ (reference sequence). V shed 5 bases, J shed 0 bases, and the junction held 12 bases outside the gene matches. This CDR3 is built from 19 residues. CDR3 sequence reads: CASSHRDRGSPGSGNTIYF. DNA for the CDR3: TGTGCCAGCAGCCATCGGGACAGGGGGTCCCCAGGCTCTGGAAACACCATATATTTT.

The chain carries TRBV7-9 and TRBJ1-1; D gene unclear. This CDR3 comprises 12 residues. V was pared by 1 base and J by 6 bases, with 6 bases between. CDR1 is SEHNR, CDR2 FQNEAQ, per germline (reference sequence). The CDR3 loop is CASSLERPEAFF. The CDR3 region has the DNA TGTGCCAGCAGCTTAGAGAGGCCTGAAGCTTTCTTT.

In DNA, the CDR3 is TGTGCCTGGAGTGTAGGGGCCACTGAAGCTTTCTTT. Amino acid sequence: CAWSVGATEAFF. The V call is TRBV30, the J call TRBJ1-1; D might be TRBD1 (5 bases). V was pared by 0 bases and J by 4 bases, with 6 bases between. The CDR3 sequence is 12 residues long. The V gene's germline CDR1 is GTSNPN and CDR2 SVGIG (reference sequence).

The chain has TRBV10-3 and TRBJ2-3; 8 bases align to TRBD1. Germline trimming cut 6 bases from V and 0 bases from J; bases unmatched to any gene: 8. CDR1 and CDR2 (germline): ENHRY, SYGVKD. The CDR3 runs to 16 residues. CDR3 DNA: TGTGCCATCAGCCGTATTACAGGGGGAAGCACAGATACGCAGTATTTT. Its protein is CAISRITGGSTDTQYF.

This clone has just one count. The CDR3 region is CASSILSSGSGEQFF. CDR3 nucleotide sequence: TGTGCCAGCAGCATCCTAAGCAGCGGGAGCGGTGAGCAGTTCTTC. The chain carries TRBV28 and TRBJ2-1, with TRBD2 matching over 8 bases. From germline, CDR1 is MDHEN and CDR2 SYDVKM. The V and J ends lost 6 bases and 9 bases, in that order; junction bases with no gene match: 13. The CDR3 is 15 amino acids.

The chain employs TRBV4-1 and TRBJ1-1; D gene unclear. The CDR3 runs to 12 residues. V dropped 3 bases and J dropped 1 base, with 3 bases sitting between them. Germline CDR1 MGHRA, CDR2 YSYEKL. CDR3 in amino acids: CASSHTNTEAFF. Written as DNA, the CDR3 is TGCGCCAGCAGCCACACGAACACTGAAGCTTTCTTT.

J is TRBJ2-1 and V is TRBV6-6; no clear D gene. Germline V gives CDR1 MNHNY, CDR2 SVGAGI (reference sequence). The CDR3 spans 15 residues. With 2 bases removed from V and 0 bases from J, the gap between germline ends came to 8 bases. The CDR3 spells CASSYGAASYNEQFF. CDR3 sequence (DNA): TGTGCCAGCAGTTACGGCGCTGCCTCCTACAATGAGCAGTTCTTC.

The chain links TRBV25-1 to TRBJ2-2, with TRBD1 matching over 8 bases. CDR1 is MGHDK, CDR2 SYGVNS, per germline. The CDR3 length is 15 residues. The J segment lost 5 bases and the V segment lost 3 bases, leaving 5 bases of the junction unmatched. CDR3 sequence: CASSEDRVKTGELFF. DNA of the CDR3: TGTGCCAGCAGTGAGGACAGGGTTAAAACCGGGGAGCTGTTTTTT.

This clone is classed as medium-sized. The gene calls are TRBV6-6 and TRBJ1-1, with no clear D. The CDR3 spans 12 residues. Germline-derived CDR1 and CDR2 are MNHNY and SVGAGI (reference sequence). The germline V and J ends were trimmed by 2 bases and 7 bases, with 8 bases remaining between them. This CDR3 is CASSYGTDEAFF. Here the CDR3 DNA reads TGTGCCAGCAGTTACGGCACGGATGAAGCTTTCTTT.

V and J are TRBV5-1 and TRBJ1-1; D possibly corresponds to TRBD1 (6 bases). Trimming cost V 1 base and J 8 bases, with 12 bases left between them. Germline V gives CDR1 SGHRS, CDR2 YFSETQ. This CDR3 has 13 residues. CDR3 DNA sequence: TGCGCCAGCAGCTTGACCCCGGGACAAGAAGCTTTCTTT. Its protein product is CASSLTPGQEAFF.

The rearrangement links TRBV4-1 to TRBJ2-6; no definite D call. The V end lost 6 bases, the J end lost 0 bases, and 3 bases lay between the germline ends. Germline V gene lookup returns CDR1 MGHRA and CDR2 YSYEKL. The CDR3 length is 13 residues. DNA for the CDR3: TGCGCCAGCAGTTACTCTGGGGCCAACGTCCTGACTTTC. It translates to CASSYSGANVLTF.

This sequence joins TRBV19 and TRBJ1-5; no reliable D call. CDR1 is LNHDA and CDR2 is SQIVND in the germline V gene (reference sequence). This CDR3 spans 16 amino acids. V lost 3 bases and J 0 bases, leaving 12 bases between the germline ends. The CDR3 here is CASSITRLVSNQPQHF. The DNA for the CDR3 is TGTGCCAGTAGTATTACCAGGTTGGTTAGCAATCAGCCCCAGCATTTT.

This clone was counted only a few times. The chain uses TRBV7-9 and TRBJ1-1; D perhaps matches TRBD1 (5 bases). V was pared by 1 base and J by 1 base, with 7 bases between. Germline CDR1 is SEHNR and CDR2 is FQNEAQ (reference sequence). The CDR3 is made up of 14 amino acids. CDR3 region: CASSLVGGNTEAFF. For the CDR3, the DNA is TGTGCCAGCAGCTTAGTTGGGGGGAACACTGAAGCTTTCTTT. Complete variable domain (other parts from reference TRBV7-9 and TRBJ1-1): DTGVSQNPRHKITKRGQNVTFRCDPISEHNRLYWYRQTLGQGPEFLTYFQNEAQLEKSRLLSDRFSAERPKGSFSTLEIQRTEQGDSAMYLCASSLVGGNTEAFFGQGTRLTVV.

The rearrangement joins TRBV10-3 to TRBJ2-3; TRBD2 matches at 12 bases. Germline CDR1 reads ENHRY; CDR2 reads SYGVKD. The length of the CDR3 is 16 residues. V was pared by 2 bases and J by 2 bases, with 2 bases of the junction left unmatched. The CDR3 DNA is TGTGCCATCAGTGAGGGACTAGCGGGAACCACAGATACGCAGTATTTT. Translating gives CAISEGLAGTTDTQYF.